This TCR beta chain is from a study of a mutant IDH1 vaccine in newly diagnosed glioma. This clone has just one count. Its specificity is not known. Noted time point: week 5, during vaccination. Alongside topical imiquimod, each dose of vaccine comprised 300 ug of mutant IDH1 20-mer peptide. Profiled with immunoSEQ multiplex PCR; TCRdb holds only in-frame clones, not every one. The repertoire consists of tens of thousands of clones, with about 81% occurring once and the leading ten covering about 7.7%. This TCR derives from a woman aged 50 to 60 with glioma. This specimen was PBMCs, taken from a glioma patient whose treatment included an IDH1 peptide vaccine.

The CDR3 DNA reads as TGTGCGACCTGGGGGCCTGAAGCTTTCTTT. It yields the protein CATWGPEAFF. This sequence joins TRBV2 and TRBJ1-1; a possible D gene is TRBD1 (6 bases). CDR3 length: 10 residues. The germline gives CDR1 SNHLY, CDR2 FYNNEI.